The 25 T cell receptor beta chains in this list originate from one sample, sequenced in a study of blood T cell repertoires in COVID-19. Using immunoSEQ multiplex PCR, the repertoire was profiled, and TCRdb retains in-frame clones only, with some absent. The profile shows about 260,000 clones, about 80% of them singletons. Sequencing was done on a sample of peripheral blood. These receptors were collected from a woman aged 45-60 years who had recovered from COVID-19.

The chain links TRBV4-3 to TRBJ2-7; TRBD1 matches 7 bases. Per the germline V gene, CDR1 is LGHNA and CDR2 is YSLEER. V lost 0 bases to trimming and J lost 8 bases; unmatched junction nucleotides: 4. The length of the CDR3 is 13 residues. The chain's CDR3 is CASSQETGIKQYF. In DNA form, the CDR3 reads TGCGCCAGCAGCCAAGAGACAGGGATCAAGCAGTACTTC.

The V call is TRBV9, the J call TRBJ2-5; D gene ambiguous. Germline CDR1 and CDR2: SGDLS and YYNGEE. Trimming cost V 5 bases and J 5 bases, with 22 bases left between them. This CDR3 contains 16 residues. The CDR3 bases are TGTGCCAGCAGTCCCCCCGGTTCGGCGTCCAGGGAGACCCAGTACTTC. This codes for CASSPPGSASRETQYF.

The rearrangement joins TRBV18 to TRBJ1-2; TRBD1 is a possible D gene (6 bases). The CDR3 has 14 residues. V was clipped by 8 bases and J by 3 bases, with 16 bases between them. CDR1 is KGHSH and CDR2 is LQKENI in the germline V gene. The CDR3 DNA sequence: TGTGCCAGCCCGACAGGTCAAGTGGACTATGGCTACACCTTC. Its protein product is CASPTGQVDYGYTF.

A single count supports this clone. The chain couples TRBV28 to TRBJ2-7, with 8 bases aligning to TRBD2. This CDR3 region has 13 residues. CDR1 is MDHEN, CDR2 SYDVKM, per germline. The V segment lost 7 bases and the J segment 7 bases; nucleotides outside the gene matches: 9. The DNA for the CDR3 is TGTGCCAGCACCCTACTAGCGGCCGGGGAGCAGTACTTC. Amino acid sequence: CASTLLAAGEQYF.

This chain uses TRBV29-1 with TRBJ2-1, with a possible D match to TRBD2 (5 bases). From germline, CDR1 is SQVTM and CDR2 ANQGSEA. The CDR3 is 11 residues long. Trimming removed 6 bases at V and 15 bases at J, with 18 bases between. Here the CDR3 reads CSVAVMREPFF. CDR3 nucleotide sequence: TGCAGCGTGGCGGTGATGAGGGAACCGTTCTTC.

Here the CDR3 DNA reads TGTGCCAGTAGTCCGACAGCGAACACCGGGGAGCTGTTTTTT. This sequence encodes CASSPTANTGELFF. The chain employs TRBV19 and TRBJ2-2, with D perhaps matching TRBD1 (5 bases). This CDR3 comprises 14 residues. The germline CDR1 and CDR2 sequences are LNHDA and SQIVND (reference sequence). V lost 5 bases, J lost 0 bases, and 7 bases lay in between. Drawing the rest from reference TRBV19 and TRBJ2-2, the complete variable domain is DGGITQSPKYLFRKEGQNVTLSCEQNLNHDAMYWYRQDPGQGLRLIYYSQIVNDFQKGDIAEGYSVSREKKESFPLTVTSAQKNPTAFYLCASSPTANTGELFFGEGSRLTVL.

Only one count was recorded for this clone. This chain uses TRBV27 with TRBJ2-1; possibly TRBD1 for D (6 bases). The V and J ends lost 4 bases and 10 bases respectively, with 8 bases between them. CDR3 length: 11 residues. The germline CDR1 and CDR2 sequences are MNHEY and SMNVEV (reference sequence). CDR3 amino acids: CASSSGHEQFF. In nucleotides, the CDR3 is TGTGCCAGCAGTTCGGGACACGAGCAGTTCTTC.

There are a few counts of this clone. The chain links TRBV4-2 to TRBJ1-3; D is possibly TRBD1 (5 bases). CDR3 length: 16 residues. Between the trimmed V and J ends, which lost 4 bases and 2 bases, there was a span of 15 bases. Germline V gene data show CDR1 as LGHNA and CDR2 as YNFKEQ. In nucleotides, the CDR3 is TGTGCCAGCAGCCCCCTGGGCACAGGTACTGGAAACACCATATATTTT. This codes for CASSPLGTGTGNTIYF.

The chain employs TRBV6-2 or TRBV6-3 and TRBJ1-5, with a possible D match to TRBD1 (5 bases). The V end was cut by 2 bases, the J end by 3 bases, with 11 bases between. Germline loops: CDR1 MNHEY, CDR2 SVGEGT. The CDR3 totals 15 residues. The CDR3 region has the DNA TGTGCCAGCAGTTACATAAGACAGTACAATCAGCCCCAGCATTTT. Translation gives CASSYIRQYNQPQHF.

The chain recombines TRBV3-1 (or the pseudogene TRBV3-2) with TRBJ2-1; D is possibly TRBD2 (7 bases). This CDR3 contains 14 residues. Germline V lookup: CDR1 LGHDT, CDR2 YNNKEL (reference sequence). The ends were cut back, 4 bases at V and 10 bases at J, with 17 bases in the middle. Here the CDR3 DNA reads TGTGCCAGCAGCCCGCTTGGCGAGGGGGGGGAGCAGTTCTTC. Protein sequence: CASSPLGEGGEQFF.

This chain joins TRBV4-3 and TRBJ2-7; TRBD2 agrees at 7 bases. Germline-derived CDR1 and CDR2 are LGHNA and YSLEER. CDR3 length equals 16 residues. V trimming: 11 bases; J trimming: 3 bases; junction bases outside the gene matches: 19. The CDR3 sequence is CARGRVTVAAFYEQYF. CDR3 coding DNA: TGCGCCCGAGGGAGGGTCACGGTGGCAGCTTTCTACGAGCAGTACTTC.

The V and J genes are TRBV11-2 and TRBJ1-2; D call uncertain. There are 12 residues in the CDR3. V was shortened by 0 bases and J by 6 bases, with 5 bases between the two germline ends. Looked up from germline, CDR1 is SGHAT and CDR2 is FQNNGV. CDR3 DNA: TGTGCCAGCAGCTTAGACGGAGATGGCTACACCTTC. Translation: CASSLDGDGYTF.

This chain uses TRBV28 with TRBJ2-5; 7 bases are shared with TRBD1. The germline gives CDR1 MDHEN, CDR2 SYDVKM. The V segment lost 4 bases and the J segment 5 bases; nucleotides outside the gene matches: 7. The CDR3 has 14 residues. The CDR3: CASSSGQWVETQYF. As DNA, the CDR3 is TGTGCCAGCAGTTCGGGACAGTGGGTCGAGACCCAGTACTTC.

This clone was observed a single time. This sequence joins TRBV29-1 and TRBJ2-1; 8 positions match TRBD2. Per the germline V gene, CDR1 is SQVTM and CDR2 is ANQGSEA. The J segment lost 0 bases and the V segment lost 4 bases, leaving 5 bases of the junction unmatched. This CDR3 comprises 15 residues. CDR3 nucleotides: TGCAGCGTTGGACTAGCGCAAAGCTCCTACAATGAGCAGTTCTTC. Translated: CSVGLAQSSYNEQFF.

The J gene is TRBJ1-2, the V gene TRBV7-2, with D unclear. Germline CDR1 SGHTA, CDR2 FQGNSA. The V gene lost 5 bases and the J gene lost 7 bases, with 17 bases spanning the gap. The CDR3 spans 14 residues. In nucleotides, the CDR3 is TGTGCCAGCAGCCGTCAGACTTCAGACCGTGGCTACACCTTC. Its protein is CASSRQTSDRGYTF.

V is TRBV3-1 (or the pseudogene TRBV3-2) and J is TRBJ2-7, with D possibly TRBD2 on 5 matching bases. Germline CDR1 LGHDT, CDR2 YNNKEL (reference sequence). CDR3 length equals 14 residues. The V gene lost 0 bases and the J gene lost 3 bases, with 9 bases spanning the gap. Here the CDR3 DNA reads TGTGCCAGCAGCCAAGATATTACTAGCTACGAGCAGTACTTC. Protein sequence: CASSQDITSYEQYF.

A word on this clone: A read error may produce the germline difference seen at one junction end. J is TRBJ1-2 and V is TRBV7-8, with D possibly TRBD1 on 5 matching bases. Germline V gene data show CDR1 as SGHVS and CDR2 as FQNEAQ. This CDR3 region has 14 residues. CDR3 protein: CASSFREAIGFIHF. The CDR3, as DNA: TGTGCCAGCAGCTTCAGGGAAGCAATCGGCTTTATACACTTC.

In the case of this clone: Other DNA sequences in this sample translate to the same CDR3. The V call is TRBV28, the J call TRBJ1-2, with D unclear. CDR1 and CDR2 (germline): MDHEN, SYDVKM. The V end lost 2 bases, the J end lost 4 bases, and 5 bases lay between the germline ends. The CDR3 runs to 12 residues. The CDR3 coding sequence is TGTGCCAGCAGTTTAGAGAGCTATGGCTACACCTTC. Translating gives CASSLESYGYTF.

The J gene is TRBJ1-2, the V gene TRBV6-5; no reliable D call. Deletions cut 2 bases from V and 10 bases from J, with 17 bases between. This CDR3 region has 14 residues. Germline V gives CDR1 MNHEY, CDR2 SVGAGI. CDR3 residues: CASSYQTSRVPYTF. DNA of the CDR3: TGTGCCAGCAGTTACCAAACGTCGAGGGTTCCCTACACCTTC.

The DNA of the CDR3 is TGTGCCAGCAGCCTAGCGGGGGGGCTGAAAGAGACCCAGTACTTC. It encodes CASSLAGGLKETQYF. The chain uses TRBV5-5 and TRBJ2-5, with 12 bases matching TRBD2. The CDR3 covers 15 residues. The trim removed 4 bases at V and 3 bases at J, leaving 4 bases unmatched. Germline V CDR1 and CDR2: SGHKS, YYEKEE (reference sequence).

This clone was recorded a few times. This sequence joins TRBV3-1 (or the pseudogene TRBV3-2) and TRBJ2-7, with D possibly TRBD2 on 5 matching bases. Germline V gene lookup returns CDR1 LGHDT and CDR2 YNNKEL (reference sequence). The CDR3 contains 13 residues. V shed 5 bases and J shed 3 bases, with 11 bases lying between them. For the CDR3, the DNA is TGTGCCAGCAGCTCCCGGGGTCTCTACGAGCAGTACTTC. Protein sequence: CASSSRGLYEQYF.

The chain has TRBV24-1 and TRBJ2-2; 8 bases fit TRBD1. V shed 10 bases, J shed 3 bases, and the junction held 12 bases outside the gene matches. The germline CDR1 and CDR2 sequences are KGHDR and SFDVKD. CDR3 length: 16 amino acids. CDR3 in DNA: TGTGCCACACGCGAAACCAGGGGGCTGGACACCGGGGAGCTGTTTTTT. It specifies CATRETRGLDTGELFF.

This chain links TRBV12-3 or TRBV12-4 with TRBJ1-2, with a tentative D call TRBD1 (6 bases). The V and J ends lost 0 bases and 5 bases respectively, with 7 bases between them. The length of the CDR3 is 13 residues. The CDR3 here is CASSLADSYGYTF. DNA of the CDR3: TGTGCCAGCAGTTTAGCGGACAGTTATGGCTACACCTTC.

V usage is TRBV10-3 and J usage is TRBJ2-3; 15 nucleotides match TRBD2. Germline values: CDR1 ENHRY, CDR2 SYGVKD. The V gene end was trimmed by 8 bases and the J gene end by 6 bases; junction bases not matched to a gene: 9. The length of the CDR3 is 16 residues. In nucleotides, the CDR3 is TGTGCCATCCGGACTAGCGGGAGGGCCGCGTATGATACGCAGTATTTT. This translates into CAIRTSGRAAYDTQYF.

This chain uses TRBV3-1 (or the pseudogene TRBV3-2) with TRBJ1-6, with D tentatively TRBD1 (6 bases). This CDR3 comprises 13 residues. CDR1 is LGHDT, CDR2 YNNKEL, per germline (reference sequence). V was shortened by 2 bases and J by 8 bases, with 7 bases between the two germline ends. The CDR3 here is CASSQNRDSPLHF. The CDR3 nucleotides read TGTGCCAGCAGCCAAAACAGGGATTCACCCCTCCACTTT.